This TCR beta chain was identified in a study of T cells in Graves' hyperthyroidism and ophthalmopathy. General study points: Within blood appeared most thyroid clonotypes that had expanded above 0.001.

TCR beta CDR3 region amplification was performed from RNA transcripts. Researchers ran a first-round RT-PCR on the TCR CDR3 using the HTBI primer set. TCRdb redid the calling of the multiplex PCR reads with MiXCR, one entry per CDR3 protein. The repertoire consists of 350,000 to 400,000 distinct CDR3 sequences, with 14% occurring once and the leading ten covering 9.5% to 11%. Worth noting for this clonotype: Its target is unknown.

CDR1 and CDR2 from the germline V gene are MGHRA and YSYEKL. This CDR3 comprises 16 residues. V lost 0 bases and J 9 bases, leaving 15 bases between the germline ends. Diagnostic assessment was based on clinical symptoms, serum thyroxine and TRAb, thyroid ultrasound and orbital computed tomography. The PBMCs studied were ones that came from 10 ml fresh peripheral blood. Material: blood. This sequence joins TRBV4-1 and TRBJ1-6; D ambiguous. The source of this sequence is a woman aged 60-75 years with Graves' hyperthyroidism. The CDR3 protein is CASSQDGRAMGSPLHF. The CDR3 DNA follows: TGCGCCAGCAGCCAAGATGGCCGGGCGATGGGTTCACCCCTCCACTTT.